This T cell receptor beta chain was identified during a study of control samples from healthy donors and cancer patients. Some clones are missing from TCRdb's copy, which holds only in-frame ones; the method was immunoSEQ multiplex PCR. The data contain about 16,000 clones, 85% to 90% of them singletons. The CDR3 covers 15 residues. Trimming took 8 bases from V and 4 from J; bases not matched to a gene: 9. Germline values: CDR1 MNHEY, CDR2 SVGAGI. Sequences were obtained from PBMCs. The sequence came from a man between 60 and 75 years old with head and neck cancer. The chain carries TRBV6-5 and TRBJ2-1; TRBD2 agrees at 9 bases. The CDR3 DNA sequence: TGTGCCAGCGCCGAGCGGGGGGCCGGATACAATGAGCAGTTCTTC. Amino acids: CASAERGAGYNEQFF.